This T cell receptor (beta chain) was captured by sequencing in a study of T-cell reconstitution after alpha-beta-depleted transplantation in children (TCRdb year 2016). Background on the whole study: The study quantitatively tracked T-cell immune reconstitution after TCRalphabeta/CD19-depleted allogeneic hematopoietic cell transplantation in children using TCR repertoire profiling. Beyond this particular receptor, the publication reports: Over the following months the frequencies of hyperexpanded clones went down, and after one year T-cell counts and TCRbeta diversity were mostly credited to newly produced T cells. About two months after transplant, the apparently early recovery of alphabetaT-cell counts reportedly depended on just several hundred clones that had expanded rapidly and came from non-depleted graft cells. In some patients, the high TCRbeta diversity seen at day 60 was put down to recipient T cells and intrathymic progenitors that had survived conditioning.

With regard to this clonotype: Its antigen remains unidentified. The junction departs from germline at one end; a sequencing error may be responsible.

Per the publication, the time point label means: day 60 (about 2 months) after transplantation. According to the study, the label for this sample's treatment or condition signals: allogeneic hematopoietic cell transplantation with graft depleted of TCRalphabeta T cells and CD19 B cells. The children who served as transplant recipients had been given grafts of TCRalphabeta/CD19-depleted allogeneic hematopoietic cells. Libraries were constructed by PCR. For sequencing, an Illumina HiSeq 2500 was employed. TCR libraries were prepared with molecular barcoding, using unique molecular identifiers to normalize TCRbeta repertoire quantification. TCRdb redid the processing of the public reads, applying fastp at Q25 and MiXCR, and retained in-frame beta chains. Every distinct CDR3 protein forms one entry, paired with its most common genes and DNA. The sample table shows almost 20,000 distinct CDR3 sequences, and 10% to 15% are seen once. Less than 45% of the sample is held by the ten biggest clonotypes.

Inclusive of the bounding cysteine and phenylalanine, the CDR3 is 13 residues long. The kept DNA is CDR3 alone, 39 bases in frame from the first base. Reading the germline V gene gives CDR1 LGHNA and CDR2 YNFKEQ. The clonotype originates from a female patient younger than 10 who had a stem cell transplant for congenital amegakaryocytic thrombocytopenia, so the T cells may come from the graft donor. Here the chain combines TRBV4-2 and TRBJ1-4, with the D segment identity uncertain. This specimen was PBMCs, mostly from graft donor cells, taken 60 days after TCRalphabeta/CD19-depleted stem cell transplant. The DNA sequence is as follows: TGTGCCAGGAGCCACGGACCAAATGAAAAACTGTTTTTT. It translates as CARSHGPNEKLFF.